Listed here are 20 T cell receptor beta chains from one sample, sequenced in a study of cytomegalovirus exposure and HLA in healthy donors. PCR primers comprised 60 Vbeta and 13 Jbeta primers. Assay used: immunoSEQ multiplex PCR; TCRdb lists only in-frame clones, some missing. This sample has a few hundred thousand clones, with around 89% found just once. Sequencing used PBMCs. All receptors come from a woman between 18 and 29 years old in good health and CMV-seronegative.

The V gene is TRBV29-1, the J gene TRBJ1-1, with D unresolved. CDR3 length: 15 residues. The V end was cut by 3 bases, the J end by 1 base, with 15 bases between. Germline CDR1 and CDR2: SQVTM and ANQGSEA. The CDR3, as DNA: TGCAGCGTTGAGGAACCTTACCGGGGGAACACTGAAGCTTTCTTT. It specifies CSVEEPYRGNTEAFF.

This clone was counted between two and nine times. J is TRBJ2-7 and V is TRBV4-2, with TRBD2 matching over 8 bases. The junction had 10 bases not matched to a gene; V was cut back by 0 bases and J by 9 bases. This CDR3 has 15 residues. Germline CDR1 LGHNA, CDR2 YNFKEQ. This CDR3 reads CASSQEYRGGYRQYF. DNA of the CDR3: TGTGCCAGCAGCCAAGAATACCGGGGGGGATATAGGCAGTACTTC.

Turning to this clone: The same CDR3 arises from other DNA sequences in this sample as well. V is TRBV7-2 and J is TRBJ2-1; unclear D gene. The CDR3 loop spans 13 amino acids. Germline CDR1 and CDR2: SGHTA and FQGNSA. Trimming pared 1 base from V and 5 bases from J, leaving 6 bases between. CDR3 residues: CASSLGQNNEQFF. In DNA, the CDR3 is TGTGCCAGCAGCTTAGGCCAGAACAATGAGCAGTTCTTC.

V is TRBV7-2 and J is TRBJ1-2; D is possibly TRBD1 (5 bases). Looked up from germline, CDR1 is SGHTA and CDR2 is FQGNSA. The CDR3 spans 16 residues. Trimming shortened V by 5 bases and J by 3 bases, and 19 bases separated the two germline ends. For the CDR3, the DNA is TGTGCCAGCAGCCCAGCGCAGGGAGGAGCTTACTATGGCTACACCTTC. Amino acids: CASSPAQGGAYYGYTF.

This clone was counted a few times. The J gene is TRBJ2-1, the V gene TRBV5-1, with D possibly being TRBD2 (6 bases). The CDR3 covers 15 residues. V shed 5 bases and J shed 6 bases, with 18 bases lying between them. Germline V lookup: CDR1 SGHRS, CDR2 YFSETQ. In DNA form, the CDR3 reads TGCGCCAGCAGTATCGGACTATCGGTCTCCAATGAGCAGTTCTTC. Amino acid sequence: CASSIGLSVSNEQFF.

DNA for the CDR3: TGTGCCAGCAGCTTATTAGGACACAGTCCCGGGGAGCTGTTTTTT. Protein product: CASSLLGHSPGELFF. The chain employs TRBV7-2 and TRBJ2-2; D perhaps matches TRBD1 (5 bases). The germline gives CDR1 SGHTA, CDR2 FQGNSA. CDR3 length equals 15 residues. Trimming removed 2 bases at V and 6 bases at J, with 13 bases between.

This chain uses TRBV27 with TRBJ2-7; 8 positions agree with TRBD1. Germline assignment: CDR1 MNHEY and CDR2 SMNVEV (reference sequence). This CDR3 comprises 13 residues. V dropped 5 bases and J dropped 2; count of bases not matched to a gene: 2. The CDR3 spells CASSTGGTYEQYF. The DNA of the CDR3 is TGTGCCAGCAGTACAGGGGGAACCTACGAGCAGTACTTC.

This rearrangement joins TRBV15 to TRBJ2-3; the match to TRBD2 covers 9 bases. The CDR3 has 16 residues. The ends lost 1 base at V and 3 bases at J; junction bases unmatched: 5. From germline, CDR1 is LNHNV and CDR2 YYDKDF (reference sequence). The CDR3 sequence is CATSRVASGTTDTQYF. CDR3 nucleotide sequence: TGTGCCACCAGCAGAGTGGCTAGCGGGACAACAGATACGCAGTATTTT.

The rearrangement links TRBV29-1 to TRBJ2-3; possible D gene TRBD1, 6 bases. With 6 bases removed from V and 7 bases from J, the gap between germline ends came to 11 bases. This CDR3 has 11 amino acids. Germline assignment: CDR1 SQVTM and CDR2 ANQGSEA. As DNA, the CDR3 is TGCAGCGTGCAACAGGGTCATACGCAGTATTTT. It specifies CSVQQGHTQYF.

The CDR3: CASSETLAPTEAFF. The CDR3 DNA is TGTGCCAGCAGTGAAACCCTCGCGCCGACTGAAGCTTTCTTT. The genes are TRBV6-1 and TRBJ1-1; D remains ambiguous. CDR1 is MNHNS, CDR2 SASEGT, per germline. CDR3 length: 14 amino acids. V shed 2 bases and J shed 5 bases, with 12 bases lying between them.

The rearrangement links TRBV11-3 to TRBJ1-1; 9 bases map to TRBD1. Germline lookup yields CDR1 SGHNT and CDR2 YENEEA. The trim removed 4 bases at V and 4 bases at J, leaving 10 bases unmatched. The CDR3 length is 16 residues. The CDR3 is CASSSSTGGLSTEAFF. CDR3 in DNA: TGTGCCAGCAGCTCATCGACAGGGGGGTTGAGCACTGAAGCTTTCTTT.

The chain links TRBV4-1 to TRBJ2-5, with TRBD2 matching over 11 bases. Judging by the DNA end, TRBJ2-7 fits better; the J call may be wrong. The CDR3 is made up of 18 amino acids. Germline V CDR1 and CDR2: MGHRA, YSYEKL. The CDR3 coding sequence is TGCGCCAGCAGCCAACCCCGCGCCCTTAGCGGGGGGGCCAACGAGCAGTACTTC. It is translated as CASSQPRALSGGANEQYF.

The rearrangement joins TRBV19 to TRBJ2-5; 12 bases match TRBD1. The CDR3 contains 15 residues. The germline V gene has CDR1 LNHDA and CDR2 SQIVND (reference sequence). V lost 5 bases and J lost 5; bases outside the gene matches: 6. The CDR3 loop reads CASSPGTGGMETQYF. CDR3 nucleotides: TGTGCCAGTAGTCCCGGGACAGGGGGCATGGAGACCCAGTACTTC.

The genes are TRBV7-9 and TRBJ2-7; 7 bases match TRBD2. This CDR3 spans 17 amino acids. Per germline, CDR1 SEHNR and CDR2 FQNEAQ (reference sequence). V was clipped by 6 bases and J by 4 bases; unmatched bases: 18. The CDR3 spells CASSTLGGRALRYEQYF. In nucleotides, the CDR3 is TGTGCCAGCAGTACTCTAGGTGGGAGGGCCCTCCGATACGAGCAGTACTTC.

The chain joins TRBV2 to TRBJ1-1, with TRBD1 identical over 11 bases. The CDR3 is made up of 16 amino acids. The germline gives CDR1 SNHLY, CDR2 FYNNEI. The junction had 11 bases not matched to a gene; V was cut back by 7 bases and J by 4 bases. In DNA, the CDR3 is TGTGCCAGCATTCTATGGACAGGGGGCCGGGGCACTGAAGCTTTCTTT. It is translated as CASILWTGGRGTEAFF.

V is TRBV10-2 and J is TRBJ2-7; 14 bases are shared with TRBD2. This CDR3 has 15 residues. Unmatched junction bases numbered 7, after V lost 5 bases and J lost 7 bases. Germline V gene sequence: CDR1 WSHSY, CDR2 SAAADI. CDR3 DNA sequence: TGCGCCAGCAGTAAGCCAGGACTAGCGGGAGGAGAGCAGTACTTC. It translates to CASSKPGLAGGEQYF.

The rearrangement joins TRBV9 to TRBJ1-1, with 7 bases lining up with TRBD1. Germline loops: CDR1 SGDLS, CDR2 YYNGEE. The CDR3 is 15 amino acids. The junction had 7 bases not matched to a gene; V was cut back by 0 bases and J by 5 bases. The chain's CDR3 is CASSVEAGGRTEAFF. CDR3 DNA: TGTGCCAGCAGCGTAGAGGCAGGGGGTAGGACTGAAGCTTTCTTT.

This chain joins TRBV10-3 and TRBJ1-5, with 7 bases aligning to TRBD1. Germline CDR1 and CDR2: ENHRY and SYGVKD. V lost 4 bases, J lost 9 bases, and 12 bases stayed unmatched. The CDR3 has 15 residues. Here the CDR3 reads CAISGQGGSGWPQHF. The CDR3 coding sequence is TGTGCCATCAGTGGACAGGGCGGGTCGGGGTGGCCCCAGCATTTT.

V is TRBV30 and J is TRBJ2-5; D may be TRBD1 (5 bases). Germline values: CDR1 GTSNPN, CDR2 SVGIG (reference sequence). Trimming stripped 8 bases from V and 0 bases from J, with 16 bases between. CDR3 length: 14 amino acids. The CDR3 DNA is TGTGCCCCGAAAAGGGGTGGGTACCAAGAGACCCAGTACTTC. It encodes CAPKRGGYQETQYF. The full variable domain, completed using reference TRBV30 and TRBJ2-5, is SQTIHQWPATLVQPVGSPLSLECTVEGTSNPNLYWYRQAAGRGLQLLFYSVGIGQISSEVPQNLSASRPQDRQFILSSKKLLLSDSGFYLCAPKRGGYQETQYFGPGTRLLVL.

DNA of the CDR3: TGCAGCGTCATGGACAGTAGCTATGGCTACACCTTC. Its protein product is CSVMDSSYGYTF. The genes are TRBV29-1 and TRBJ1-2; possible D gene TRBD1, 6 bases. V lost 6 bases and J 4 bases, leaving 12 bases between the germline ends. The CDR3 covers 12 residues. The germline gives CDR1 SQVTM, CDR2 ANQGSEA.